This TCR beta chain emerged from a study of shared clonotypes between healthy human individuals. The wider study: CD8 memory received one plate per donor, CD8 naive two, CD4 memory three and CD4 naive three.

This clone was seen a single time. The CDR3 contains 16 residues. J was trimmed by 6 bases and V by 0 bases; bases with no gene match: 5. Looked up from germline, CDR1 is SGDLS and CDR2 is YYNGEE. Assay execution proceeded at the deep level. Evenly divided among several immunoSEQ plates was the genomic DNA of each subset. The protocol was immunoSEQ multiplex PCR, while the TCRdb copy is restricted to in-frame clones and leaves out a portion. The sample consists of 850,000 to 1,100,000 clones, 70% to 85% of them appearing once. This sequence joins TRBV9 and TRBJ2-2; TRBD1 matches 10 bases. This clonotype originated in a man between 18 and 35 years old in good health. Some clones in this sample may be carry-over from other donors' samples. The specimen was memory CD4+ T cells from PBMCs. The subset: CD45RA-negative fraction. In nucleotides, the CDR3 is TGTGCCAGCAGCGTAGTCGACAGGGGGCTGGCCGGGGAGCTGTTTTTT. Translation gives CASSVVDRGLAGELFF.